This TCR beta chain was found in a study of shared T cell receptors in the human thymus (dated by TCRdb to the early 2020s). Study-wide context: The study examined how the human thymus generates shared, self-reactive T-cell receptor alpha chains.

As regards this clone: Its binding antigen is unknown. No quality values exist for individual bases; no much larger clone is one base distant.

Library preparation used the immunoSEQ multiplex PCR assay. TCRdb re-hosts the immuneACCESS table, in-frame sequences only. Its copies lack some clones; in the studies checked, an unresolved V gene accounts for under half of them, and the cause for the rest is not known. The table for this sample lists under 450,000 clones; approximately 95% of them were counted only once. The top ten clonotypes cover roughly 0.02% of the sample. Taken from cysteine to phenylalanine, the CDR3 has 14 residues. Kept here is only the CDR3 DNA, which spans 42 bases and is read in frame from base 1. CDR1 and CDR2 are read off the germline V gene as MDHEN and SYDVKM. Trimming takes 6 bases from V and 4 bases from J, and the germline ends sit 12 bases apart.

In this chain, TRBV28 is recombined with TRBJ2-2; no D gene is confidently identified. Sequencing used thymocytes. This receptor was taken from a human donor. The nucleotide sequence is given as TGTGCCAGCAGCCCCCGACCCAGCACCGGGGAGCTGTTTTTT. It encodes CASSPRPSTGELFF.